This T cell receptor beta chain was captured in a study of T-cell memory formation after mild COVID-19. Study background: For the most part, TCR clusters were specific to one donor.

Findings of the study overall: Shrinking CD4+ clones resided mostly in CM and EM, and CD8+ ones in EMRA. A balance of CD4 and CD8 characterized clones contracting day 15 to 85, whereas later expanders leaned CD4+. Still unconfirmed is whether the second-wave clones peaking on day 37 recognized SARS-CoV-2.

This CDR3 is 14 amino acids long. Trimming removed 4 bases from V and 2 bases from J, with 12 bases in between. Germline values: CDR1 MGHRA, CDR2 YSYEKL. TCRdb independently ran MiXCR on the 5' RACE reads; one entry per CDR3 protein. This sample has some 410,000 distinct CDR3 sequences, with 20% to 25% found just once. Remarks on this clonotype: Its target is not known.

Sequences were obtained from PBMCs or a T cell subset sorted from them (not recorded which). This TCR was sampled from an adult woman who had mild COVID-19 (a few samples of this study predate the infection). Cell type and time point are not known. The chain links TRBV4-1 to TRBJ2-7; possible D gene TRBD2, 7 bases. The CDR3, as DNA: TGCGCCAGCAGCCCAGGGGAGGGACCCTACGAGCAGTACTTC. Protein: CASSPGEGPYEQYF.